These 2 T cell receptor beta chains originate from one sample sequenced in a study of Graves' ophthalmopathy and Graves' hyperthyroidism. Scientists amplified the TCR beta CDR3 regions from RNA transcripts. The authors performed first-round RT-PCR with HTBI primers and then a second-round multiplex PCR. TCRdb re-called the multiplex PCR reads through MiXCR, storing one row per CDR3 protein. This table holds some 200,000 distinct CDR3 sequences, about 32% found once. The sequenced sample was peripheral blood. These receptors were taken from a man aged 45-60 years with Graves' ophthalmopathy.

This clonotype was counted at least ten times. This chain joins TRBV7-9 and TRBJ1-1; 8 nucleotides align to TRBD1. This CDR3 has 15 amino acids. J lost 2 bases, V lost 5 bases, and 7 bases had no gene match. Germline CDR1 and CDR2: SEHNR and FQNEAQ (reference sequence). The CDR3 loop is CASSPRQGTNTEAFF. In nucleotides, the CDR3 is TGTGCCAGCAGCCCACGACAGGGGACAAACACTGAAGCTTTCTTT.

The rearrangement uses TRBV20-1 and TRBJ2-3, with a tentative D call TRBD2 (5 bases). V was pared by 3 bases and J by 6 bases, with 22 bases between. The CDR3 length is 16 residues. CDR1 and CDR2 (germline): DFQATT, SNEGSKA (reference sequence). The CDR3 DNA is TGCAGTGCTAGCCCGATTTCGGCCCTCGCGGGTGATACGCAGTATTTT. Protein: CSASPISALAGDTQYF.